Reported below is one T cell receptor beta chain. The antigen is unknown. This sample stems from a study of a mutant IDH1 vaccine in newly diagnosed glioma. The germline gives CDR1 SGHNT, CDR2 YYREEE (reference sequence). The CDR3 loop spans 14 amino acids. The V segment lost 3 bases and the J segment 2 bases; nucleotides outside the gene matches: 4. Measured with immunoSEQ multiplex PCR; TCRdb has only the in-frame clones, and not every one. Altogether tens of thousands of clones are present, roughly four fifths being singletons, with the ten largest covering over 4%. The sample's time point: week 35, safety follow-up. The vaccine gave 300 ug of a 20-mer mutant IDH1 peptide subcutaneously per dose.

The clonotype comes from a man aged 45-65 years with glioma. The sample was PBMCs, taken from a glioma patient whose treatment included an IDH1 peptide vaccine. This chain connects TRBV5-4 to TRBJ2-7; TRBD1 agrees at 8 bases. This CDR3 is CASSSKTGAYEQYF. The CDR3 bases are TGTGCCAGCAGCTCTAAGACAGGGGCCTACGAGCAGTACTTC. The whole variable domain, remainder taken from reference TRBV5-4 and TRBJ2-7, is ETGVTQSPTHLIKTRGQQVTLRCSSQSGHNTVSWYQQALGQGPQFIFQYYREEENGRGNFPPRFSGLQFPNYSSELNVNALELDDSALYLCASSSKTGAYEQYFGPGTRLTVT.